The 3 T cell receptor beta chains in this list originate from one sample, sequenced in a study of blood T cell repertoires in COVID-19. Method: immunoSEQ multiplex PCR; TCRdb's copy keeps in-frame clones and lacks some. Here the sample spans roughly 280,000 clones, about nine tenths being singletons. Sequences were obtained from peripheral blood. These receptors all come from a man aged 35 to 55 with active or convalescent COVID-19.

CDR3 DNA sequence: TGTGCCAGCAGCATGATAGGAGGGTACCAAGAGACCCAGTACTTC. It codes for CASSMIGGYQETQYF. The rearrangement joins TRBV5-4 to TRBJ2-5; a weak D match, TRBD2 (6 bases). V was trimmed by 4 bases and J by 0 bases, leaving 13 bases between them. CDR3 length: 15 residues. The germline V gene has CDR1 SGHNT and CDR2 YYREEE (reference sequence).

This clone was observed a single time. This sequence joins TRBV9 and TRBJ2-1; weak D call: TRBD2 (6 bases). V gave up 0 bases and J gave up 3 bases, with 10 bases separating them. CDR3 length equals 15 residues. The germline CDR1 and CDR2 sequences are SGDLS and YYNGEE. The CDR3 DNA is TGTGCCAGCAGCGTAGTCGGGGGAAGCTACAATGAGCAGTTCTTC. Residues: CASSVVGGSYNEQFF.

This clone has only one observation. J is TRBJ2-1 and V is TRBV29-1; 9 bases match TRBD1. The CDR3 consists of 13 residues. Germline V gene data show CDR1 as SQVTM and CDR2 as ANQGSEA. The J segment lost 8 bases and the V segment lost 7 bases, leaving 9 bases of the junction unmatched. CDR3 coding DNA: TGCAGCGCATGCCGGGACAGGGTATATGAGCAGTTCTTC. This translates into CSACRDRVYEQFF.